This is a list of T cell receptor beta chains from one sample in a study of regulatory T cells in long-lasting Graves disease. TCRdb independently ran MiXCR on the multiplex PCR reads; one entry per CDR3 protein. The sample consists of approximately 390,000 distinct CDR3 sequences, around 15% of them appearing once. The same sample was also used in a study of T cells in Graves' hyperthyroidism and ophthalmopathy.

The sequencing used peripheral blood mononuclear cells (PBMCs), collected at new diagnosis, from a patient treated with antithyroid drugs. The receptors stem from a young woman with Graves disease. Each CDR3 is given with its conserved first and last residue. A D gene is named only where the DNA matches it firmly. The size field is filled for only some rows; it gives once, few, many or a size class.

TRBJ1-1,TRBV5-6,-,-,CASSYPGLLNTEAFF,TGTGCCAGCAGCTATCCGGGACTTTTGAACACTGAAGCTTTCTTT
TRBJ2-3,TRBV19,TRBD2,-,CASRLAGSDTQYF,TGTGCCAGTAGACTAGCGGGCTCAGATACGCAGTATTTT
TRBJ2-1,TRBV10-3,-,many,CAIKQPAGARRDEQFF,TGTGCCATCAAGCAACCAGCCGGGGCCCGACGCGATGAGCAGTTCTTC
TRBJ2-5,TRBV20-1,-,many,CSASRAEQETQYF,TGCAGTGCTAGTAGGGCAGAGCAAGAGACCCAGTACTTC
TRBJ2-7,TRBV6-1,-,many,CASIKETYEQYF,TGTGCCAGCATAAAAGAGACCTACGAGCAGTACTTC
TRBJ2-2,TRBV24-1,-,few,CATSDLAANTGELFF,TGTGCCACCAGTGATTTAGCAGCGAACACCGGGGAGCTGTTTTTT
TRBJ1-4,TRBV6-6,TRBD1,many,CASSYSTGFGEKLFF,TGTGCCAGCAGTTACTCGACAGGGTTCGGAGAAAAACTGTTTTTT
TRBJ1-1,TRBV7-2,-,many,CASSLIGAFNTEAFF,TGTGCCAGCAGCTTAATCGGCGCGTTTAACACTGAAGCTTTCTTT
TRBJ2-1,TRBV2,TRBD2,-,CASSGLAGLLSNEQFF,TGTGCCAGCAGCGGACTAGCGGGGCTTCTAAGCAATGAGCAGTTCTTC
TRBJ1-1,TRBV28,TRBD1,many,CASSLSVGTGGNTEAFF,TGTGCCAGCAGTTTATCCGTTGGGACAGGGGGGAACACTGAAGCTTTCTTT
TRBJ1-6,TRBV10-3,TRBD1,-,CAIAGTDNSPLHF,TGTGCCATCGCCGGGACAGATAATTCACCCCTCCACTTT
TRBJ2-1,TRBV29-1,-,-,CSVPDRGDYNEQFF,TGCAGCGTCCCCGATAGGGGGGATTACAATGAGCAGTTCTTC
TRBJ2-1,TRBV12-3/TRBV12-4,TRBD2,-,CASRTSGGSYNEQFF,TGTGCCAGCAGGACTAGCGGGGGAAGTTACAATGAGCAGTTCTTC
TRBJ2-7,TRBV5-1,TRBD2,-,CASTYSGRRSDEQYF,TGCGCCAGCACCTATAGCGGGAGAAGATCCGACGAGCAGTACTTC
TRBJ1-1,TRBV28,-,many,CASSLRTGRNTEAFF,TGTGCCAGCAGTTTACGTACGGGGAGGAACACTGAAGCTTTCTTT
TRBJ1-4,TRBV15,-,-,CATSRVSPPSEKLSF,TGTGCCACCAGCAGAGTGTCGCCACCGAGTGAAAAACTGTCTTTT
TRBJ1-2,TRBV7-2,-,-,CASSGRTYGYTF,TGTGCCAGCAGCGGGCGGACCTATGGCTACACCTTC
TRBJ2-3,TRBV6-1,TRBD1,many,CASSAMGQGSTDTQYF,TGTGCCAGCAGTGCCATGGGACAGGGCTCCACAGATACGCAGTATTTT
TRBJ1-1,TRBV6-5,TRBD1,many,CASSYRGQGDTEAFF,TGTGCCAGCAGTTACCGGGGACAGGGTGACACTGAAGCTTTCTTT
TRBJ2-4,TRBV7-9,-,few,CASSLDRNIQYF,TGTGCCAGCAGCTTAGATAGGAACATTCAGTACTTC
TRBJ1-1,TRBV6-5,-,-,CASSYLQGLSTEAFF,TGTGCCAGCAGTTACTTACAGGGTTTGAGCACTGAAGCTTTCTTT
TRBJ2-7,TRBV30,-,many,CAWSVGTRGYEQYF,TGTGCCTGGAGTGTCGGGACTCGGGGTTACGAGCAGTACTTC
TRBJ2-1,TRBV5-1,TRBD2,many,CASSRLTSRTYNEQFF,TGCGCCAGCAGCCGCTTGACTAGCCGAACCTACAATGAGCAGTTCTTC
TRBJ1-6,TRBV6-2/TRBV6-3,-,-,CASSYEMRPLHF,TGTGCCAGCAGTTACGAGATGAGACCCCTCCACTTT
TRBJ1-1,TRBV10-3,-,many,CAISESNGKNTEAFF,TGTGCCATCAGTGAGTCAAACGGGAAGAACACTGAAGCTTTCTTT
TRBJ2-7,TRBV5-1,-,many,CASSLGGPTYEQYF,TGCGCCAGCAGCTTGGGGGGACCTACCTACGAGCAGTACTTC
TRBJ2-7,TRBV6-9,-,many,CASSFREGDEQYF,TGTGCCAGCAGTTTCCGCGAGGGCGACGAGCAGTACTTC
TRBJ2-1,TRBV5-1,-,many,CASRPFSGDYNEQFF,TGCGCCAGCAGGCCGTTCTCGGGAGACTACAATGAGCAGTTCTTC
TRBJ2-1,TRBV7-8,TRBD2,many,CASSAGTSGYNEQFF,TGTGCCAGCAGCGCCGGGACTAGCGGCTACAATGAGCAGTTCTTC
TRBJ2-1,TRBV30,TRBD1,many,CAWSSRQGRLNEQFF,TGTGCCTGGAGTTCCAGACAGGGTCGTCTGAATGAGCAGTTCTTC
TRBJ2-3,TRBV7-8,TRBD1,many,CASSSDRVRTDTQYF,TGTGCCAGCAGCTCCGACAGGGTGAGGACAGATACGCAGTATTTT
TRBJ2-7,TRBV7-9,-,many,CASSYTGQFAYEQYF,TGTGCCAGCAGCTATACAGGGCAATTCGCCTACGAGCAGTACTTC
TRBJ1-5,TRBV2,-,many,CASSRTGPSNQPQHF,TGTGCCAGCAGTCGTACAGGTCCTAGCAATCAGCCCCAGCATTTT
TRBJ2-1,TRBV7-3,TRBD2,many,CASSSLGLAGESNEQFF,TGTGCCAGCAGCTCCCTCGGACTAGCGGGAGAGAGCAATGAGCAGTTCTTC
TRBJ2-7,TRBV19,-,few,CASSMTGYEQYF,TGTGCCAGTAGTATGACCGGCTACGAGCAGTACTTC
TRBJ2-1,TRBV7-9,-,many,CASSLRSGNEQFF,TGTGCCAGCAGCTTACGAAGCGGCAATGAGCAGTTCTTC
TRBJ2-2,TRBV30,-,many,CAWRWLNTGELFF,TGTGCCTGGAGATGGCTCAACACCGGGGAGCTGTTTTTT
TRBJ2-7,TRBV29-1,-,many,CSVEDAVYEQYF,TGCAGCGTTGAAGATGCCGTCTACGAGCAGTACTTC
TRBJ2-7,TRBV6-5,-,few,CASSYSARTSETHEQYF,TGTGCCAGCAGTTACTCCGCAAGGACCTCAGAGACCCACGAGCAGTACTTC
TRBJ2-2,TRBV7-3,TRBD2,few,CASSLTFGGATGELFF,TGTGCCAGCAGCTTAACGTTCGGGGGGGCCACCGGGGAGCTGTTTTTT
TRBJ2-7,TRBV11-3,TRBD2,many,CASSLKAGGNYEQYF,TGTGCCAGCAGCTTGAAGGCGGGAGGAAACTACGAGCAGTACTTC
TRBJ2-7,TRBV27,TRBD1,-,CASRRDRGRLEQYF,TGTGCCAGCAGGAGGGACAGGGGGCGACTCGAGCAGTACTTC
TRBJ2-4,TRBV6-2/TRBV6-3,-,-,CASSDRDALAKNIQYF,TGTGCCAGCAGTGACCGGGACGCCCTAGCCAAAAACATTCAGTACTTC
TRBJ1-5,TRBV6-1,TRBD1,many,CASLREWQGARTISPDQPQHF,TGTGCGAGTTTGCGGGAATGGCAGGGGGCCCGAACTATATCCCCTGATCAGCCCCAGCATTTT
TRBJ2-7,TRBV18,-,-,CASSPRGGFAAYYEQYF,TGTGCCAGCTCACCCCGTGGGGGGTTTGCCGCTTACTACGAGCAGTACTTC
TRBJ1-2,TRBV7-9,-,-,CASSGRGGSNYGYTF,TGTGCCAGCAGCGGACGGGGGGGGTCCAACTATGGCTACACCTTC
TRBJ2-6,TRBV2,-,few,CASSESGSSGANVLTF,TGTGCCAGCAGTGAATCCGGGAGCTCTGGGGCCAACGTCCTGACTTTC
TRBJ2-3,TRBV2,-,many,CASSSPSEAGLSTDTQYF,TGTGCCAGCAGTTCCCCCTCGGAGGCGGGACTGAGCACAGATACGCAGTATTTT
TRBJ2-1,TRBV20-1,TRBD2,few,CSARAPQTSGSYNEQFF,TGCAGTGCTAGAGCCCCCCAGACTAGCGGGTCCTACAATGAGCAGTTCTTC
TRBJ2-1,TRBV29-1,TRBD1,many,CSGQDRGSYNEQFF,TGCAGCGGGCAAGACAGGGGCTCCTACAATGAGCAGTTCTTC
TRBJ2-7,TRBV10-3,-,many,CAVDSSYEQYF,TGTGCCGTGGACAGCTCCTACGAGCAGTACTTC
TRBJ2-2,TRBV7-2,TRBD1,many,CASSVRTGGRNTGELFF,TGTGCCAGCAGCGTACGGACAGGGGGCAGGAACACCGGGGAGCTGTTTTTT
TRBJ1-4,TRBV7-9,TRBD1,few,CASSPPDRVNEKLFF,TGTGCCAGCAGCCCCCCAGACAGGGTTAATGAAAAACTGTTTTTT
TRBJ2-7,TRBV4-1,-,many,CASSQDWPGSSYEQYF,TGCGCCAGCAGCCAAGATTGGCCGGGTAGCTCCTACGAGCAGTACTTC
TRBJ2-3,TRBV4-2,-,-,CASSQDPPQGIDTQYF,TGTGCCAGCAGCCAAGATCCCCCCCAGGGTATAGATACGCAGTATTTT
TRBJ2-7,TRBV20-1,TRBD1,many,CSASNGQGHYEQYF,TGCAGTGCTAGTAACGGACAGGGGCACTACGAGCAGTACTTC
TRBJ2-1,TRBV7-9,-,few,CASSLLGGQNEQFF,TGTGCCAGCAGCTTATTAGGTGGACAGAATGAGCAGTTCTTC
TRBJ1-1,TRBV24-1,TRBD1,many,CATRDGQGRAEAFF,TGTGCCACCAGAGATGGACAGGGGCGCGCTGAAGCTTTCTTT
TRBJ2-7,TRBV3-1,TRBD2,many,CASSQDRGVRDVEQYF,TGTGCCAGCAGCCAAGATCGGGGGGTCAGGGATGTCGAGCAGTACTTC
TRBJ1-5,TRBV7-2,TRBD1,-,CASSLGQVGNQPQHF,TGTGCCAGCAGCCTGGGACAGGTTGGCAATCAGCCCCAGCATTTT